Included here is one T cell receptor (beta chain) sequence, with context. In the original workflow: Estimated nucleated cell counts came from reference gene primer amplification. Profiled with immunoSEQ multiplex PCR; TCRdb holds only in-frame clones, not every one. That table gives V, J and clone size, and the DNA gave D and trimming. This sample has hundreds of thousands of clones; 85% to 90% occur once, and the top ten carry around 2%. Trimming took 1 base from V and 5 from J; bases not matched to a gene: 2. From germline, CDR1 is SEHNR and CDR2 FQNEAQ (reference sequence). This CDR3 region has 14 residues. This sample was taken from a study of blood T cell repertoires in COVID-19. The wider study: Recovered status applied to Cohort 3 donors who had two consecutive negative PCRs. It also applied to those with clearance or with symptom resolution. PBMCs, B-cell-depleted T cells, or T cells were the source of the cDNA or gDNA that made up the material.

Recruits, aged roughly 18 to 90 years, lived in under 25 US areas. This TCR was recovered from a woman in her sixties in a cohort exposed to, infected with or recovered from COVID-19 (not recorded which). This chain uses TRBV7-9 with TRBJ2-5, with TRBD2 identical over 9 bases. The material sequenced was PBMCs or T cells enriched from blood (not recorded which). Here the CDR3 DNA reads TGTGCCAGCAGCTTAGGACTAGCGGCTGAGACCCAGTACTTC. It translates to CASSLGLAAETQYF.